These 30 T cell receptor beta chains share one sample of origin, sequenced in a study of cytomegalovirus exposure and HLA in healthy donors. PCR employed 60 Vbeta and 13 Jbeta primers. Profiling relied on immunoSEQ multiplex PCR, and the TCRdb table lists in-frame clones only, not all of them. The repertoire holds fewer than 200,000 clones, with around 72% as singletons. The specimen was PBMCs. The source is a middle-aged man in good health and CMV-seronegative.

The chain is built from TRBV5-4 and TRBJ2-7; D ambiguous. The CDR3 runs 13 residues. Per germline, CDR1 SGHNT and CDR2 YYREEE (reference sequence). V lost 0 bases and J 2 bases, leaving 6 bases between the germline ends. CDR3 sequence reads: CASSLDRPYEQYF. The CDR3 nucleotides are TGTGCCAGCAGCTTGGACAGACCCTACGAGCAGTACTTC.

The chain recombines TRBV27 with TRBJ2-6, with D maybe TRBD2 (5 bases). The V and J ends lost 2 bases and 8 bases respectively, with 19 bases between them. Germline loops: CDR1 MNHEY, CDR2 SMNVEV (reference sequence). The CDR3 extends over 17 amino acids. The CDR3 sequence is CASSLAQRTVMSNVLTF. The CDR3 DNA is TGTGCCAGCAGTTTAGCCCAGCGGACGGTCATGTCCAACGTCCTGACTTTC.

This clone was seen only once. V is TRBV18 and J is TRBJ2-7; 7 nucleotides align to TRBD1. CDR1 is KGHSH, CDR2 LQKENI, per germline. J was trimmed by 2 bases and V by 3 bases; bases with no gene match: 1. The CDR3 length is 13 residues. This chain's CDR3 is CASSPGTAYEQYF. CDR3 DNA sequence: TGTGCCAGCTCACCCGGGACAGCCTACGAGCAGTACTTC.

The V gene is TRBV29-1, the J gene TRBJ2-1; D is ambiguous. Germline V lookup: CDR1 SQVTM, CDR2 ANQGSEA. CDR3 size: 10 residues. Between the trimmed V and J ends, which lost 3 bases and 7 bases, there was a span of 4 bases. The DNA for the CDR3 is TGCAGCGTTGAGCAGAATGAGCAGTTCTTC. Encoded protein: CSVEQNEQFF.

The rearrangement links TRBV6-1 to TRBJ1-1, with TRBD1 matching 8 bases. V trimming: 2 bases; J trimming: 1 base; junction bases outside the gene matches: 6. CDR1 is MNHNS, CDR2 SASEGT, per germline. The CDR3 is 16 residues long. CDR3 sequence: CASSEPGQGGNTEAFF. The CDR3 DNA sequence: TGTGCCAGCAGTGAACCTGGACAGGGCGGGAACACTGAAGCTTTCTTT.

The chain carries TRBV5-1 and TRBJ2-7; weak D call: TRBD2 (6 bases). This CDR3 has 17 residues. Germline V gene lookup returns CDR1 SGHRS and CDR2 YFSETQ. V lost 2 bases and J lost 2, with 20 bases in between. CDR3 residues: CASSFNRGNRVAYEQYF. CDR3 bases: TGCGCCAGCAGCTTTAACCGGGGGAACCGAGTAGCCTACGAGCAGTACTTC.

The V call is TRBV20-1, the J call TRBJ1-2; 7 bases agree with TRBD1. V shed 5 bases and J 8 bases; nucleotides not matched to a gene: 5. The germline CDR1 and CDR2 sequences are DFQATT and SNEGSKA (reference sequence). This CDR3 spans 11 amino acids. DNA of the CDR3: TGCAGTGCTGACAGGGTGGCGGGCTACACCTTC. Residues: CSADRVAGYTF.

This chain joins TRBV4-1 and TRBJ1-5; 9 bases match TRBD1. The CDR3 totals 17 residues. The germline CDR1 and CDR2 sequences are MGHRA and YSYEKL. V trimming: 0 bases; J trimming: 2 bases; junction bases outside the gene matches: 5. CDR3 residues: CASSQDGRTGGNQPQHF. The CDR3 region has the DNA TGCGCCAGCAGCCAAGATGGGAGGACAGGGGGCAATCAGCCCCAGCATTTT.

J is TRBJ1-1 and V is TRBV6-5; tentatively, D is TRBD1 (5 bases). CDR3 size: 14 residues. CDR1 and CDR2 from the germline V gene are MNHEY and SVGAGI. V lost 4 bases and J 9 bases, leaving 18 bases between the germline ends. Here the CDR3 reads CASSSAGRQFQAFF. The CDR3 nucleotides are TGTGCCAGCAGTTCCGCGGGGCGACAGTTTCAAGCTTTCTTT.

CDR3 sequence (DNA): TGTGCCAGCAGGAAGACAGGGACTAATGAAAAACTGTTTTTT. Its protein is CASRKTGTNEKLFF. The chain joins TRBV2 to TRBJ1-4; TRBD1 matches at 7 bases. CDR1 and CDR2 (germline): SNHLY, FYNNEI. Unmatched junction bases numbered 3, after V lost 6 bases and J lost 2 bases. This CDR3 comprises 14 residues. The full variable domain, in which reference TRBV2 and TRBJ1-4 provide the parts outside the CDR3, is EPEVTQTPSHQVTQMGQEVILRCVPISNHLYFYWYRQILGQKVEFLVSFYNNEISEKSEIFDDQFSVERPDGSNFTLKIRSTKLEDSAMYFCASRKTGTNEKLFFGSGTQLSVL.

This chain connects TRBV25-1 to TRBJ1-1; D call uncertain. Germline V gene lookup returns CDR1 MGHDK and CDR2 SYGVNS. V shed 1 base and J shed 1 base, with 13 bases lying between them. This CDR3 has 16 residues. The CDR3 protein is CASSELGSPSNTEAFF. In DNA, the CDR3 is TGTGCCAGCAGTGAATTGGGCAGCCCCTCGAACACTGAAGCTTTCTTT.

The chain uses TRBV6-6 and TRBJ1-2; 8 nucleotides match TRBD1. The CDR3 is made up of 15 amino acids. V trimming: 7 bases; J trimming: 8 bases; junction bases outside the gene matches: 15. The V gene's germline CDR1 is MNHNY and CDR2 SVGAGI (reference sequence). Here the CDR3 DNA reads TGTGCCAGCACCCTAAACGACAGGGGCGGAGGGGGCTACACCTTC. This translates into CASTLNDRGGGGYTF.

This chain links TRBV7-2 with TRBJ2-5; no clear D. The DNA end lines up better with TRBJ2-7; the J call may be wrong. The length of the CDR3 is 12 residues. Germline CDR1 reads SGHTA; CDR2 reads FQGNSA. CDR3 bases: TGTGCCAGCAGCCCGACTGGCTACGAGCAGTACTTC. The encoded protein is CASSPTGYEQYF.

This chain uses TRBV7-2 with TRBJ2-7, with D perhaps matching TRBD2 (6 bases). V was clipped by 2 bases and J by 9 bases, with 11 bases between them. Germline loops: CDR1 SGHTA, CDR2 FQGNSA. The CDR3 spans 12 residues. The DNA of the CDR3 is TGTGCCAGCAGCTTACTGCAGGGAGGGCAGTACTTC. Its protein is CASSLLQGGQYF. The whole variable domain, filled in from reference TRBV7-2 and TRBJ2-7, reads GAGVSQSPSNKVTEKGKDVELRCDPISGHTALYWYRQSLGQGLEFLIYFQGNSAPDKSGLPSDRFSAERTGGSVSTLTIQRTQQEDSAVYLCASSLLQGGQYFGPGTRLTVT.

J is TRBJ2-7 and V is TRBV21-1; no check of the table's D call, TRBD1, against the DNA was made. TRBV21-1 represents a pseudogene. CDR3 length: 14 amino acids. CDR3 DNA: TGTGCCAGCACCCCCAGGGCCAATTTCTACGAGCAGTACTTC. Translation: CASTPRANFYEQYF.

The genes are TRBV25-1 and TRBJ1-2, with a tentative D call TRBD1 (6 bases). The CDR3 is made up of 12 amino acids. Trimming left V 5 bases short and J 8 bases short, with 12 bases between. Germline V gene data show CDR1 as MGHDK and CDR2 as SYGVNS. CDR3 residues: CASSTGPGGYTF. DNA of the CDR3: TGTGCCAGCAGTACAGGGCCGGGGGGCTACACCTTC.

This chain connects TRBV7-3 to TRBJ1-2, with D unresolved. Germline CDR1 and CDR2: SGHTA and FQGTGA. V dropped 4 bases and J dropped 2 bases, with 8 bases sitting between them. This CDR3 region has 13 residues. CDR3 DNA sequence: TGTGCCAGCAGCTCCGACAAGAACTATGGCTACACCTTC. Its translation: CASSSDKNYGYTF.

This clone occurred once. The chain combines TRBV13 with TRBJ2-7; D is possibly TRBD2 (6 bases). Trimming stripped 3 bases from V and 2 bases from J, with 8 bases between. The CDR3 contains 13 residues. Germline assignment: CDR1 PRHDT and CDR2 FYEKMQ (reference sequence). The CDR3 region has the DNA TGTGCCAGCAGCTTCGGCGGGACCTACGAGCAGTACTTC. This gives the protein CASSFGGTYEQYF.

The chain links TRBV14 to TRBJ2-3, with 9 bases that match TRBD2. The CDR3 sequence is 15 residues long. Germline CDR1 is SGHDN and CDR2 is FVKESK. The trim removed 5 bases at V and 0 bases at J, leaving 3 bases unmatched. The CDR3 DNA follows: TGTGCCAGCAGCGGGACTAGCCTGAGCACAGATACGCAGTATTTT. As protein: CASSGTSLSTDTQYF.

The chain has TRBV7-2 and TRBJ1-3; 7 bases line up with TRBD1. Germline CDR1 and CDR2: SGHTA and FQGNSA. V trimming: 5 bases; J trimming: 0 bases; junction bases outside the gene matches: 4. This CDR3 spans 15 amino acids. The CDR3 nucleotides read TGTGCCAGCAGCCCAACAGGGGTCTCTGGAAACACCATATATTTT. Residues: CASSPTGVSGNTIYF. Together with reference TRBV7-2 and TRBJ1-3, the CDR3 gives the full variable domain: GAGVSQSPSNKVTEKGKDVELRCDPISGHTALYWYRQSLGQGLEFLIYFQGNSAPDKSGLPSDRFSAERTGGSVSTLTIQRTQQEDSAVYLCASSPTGVSGNTIYFGEGSWLTVV.

The V gene is TRBV10-2, the J gene TRBJ1-6; the D is unclear. V was shortened by 10 bases and J by 10 bases, with 8 bases between the two germline ends. The CDR3 loop spans 10 amino acids. Germline V CDR1 and CDR2: WSHSY, SAAADI. This chain's CDR3 is CATGSSPLHF. The CDR3 DNA follows: TGCGCCACGGGATCGTCACCCCTCCACTTT.

This clone was picked up a small number of times. V usage is TRBV27 and J usage is TRBJ2-1; TRBD1 matches 7 bases. V shed 2 bases, J shed 7 bases, and the junction held 5 bases outside the gene matches. Germline CDR1 reads MNHEY; CDR2 reads SMNVEV (reference sequence). The CDR3 consists of 14 residues. The DNA of the CDR3 is TGTGCCAGCAGTTTAGACAGGGTTCGGAATGAGCAGTTCTTC. Its protein product is CASSLDRVRNEQFF.

The rearrangement joins TRBV7-3 to TRBJ2-1, with a possible D match to TRBD2 (6 bases). This CDR3 is 15 amino acids long. With 5 bases removed from V and 7 bases from J, the gap between germline ends came to 18 bases. From germline, CDR1 is SGHTA and CDR2 FQGTGA. CDR3 sequence (DNA): TGTGCCAGCAGCCGCGGAGGGGAAAGGATAAATGAGCAGTTCTTC. The encoded protein is CASSRGGERINEQFF.

This rearrangement joins TRBV5-5 to TRBJ1-2, with D possibly matching TRBD1 (6 bases). This CDR3 spans 13 amino acids. Germline CDR1 reads SGHKS; CDR2 reads YYEKEE (reference sequence). The V end lost 6 bases, the J end lost 7 bases, and 16 bases lay between the germline ends. CDR3 nucleotides: TGTGCCAGCACCCGATCTACAGGGTTTGGCTACACCTTC. Its translation: CASTRSTGFGYTF.

This clone was counted a few times. This chain connects TRBV5-1 to TRBJ1-2; no reliable D call. This CDR3 is 13 amino acids long. Trimming took off 4 bases at V and 0 bases at J, with 7 bases between the two ends. Looked up from germline, CDR1 is SGHRS and CDR2 is YFSETQ. CDR3 amino acids: CASSHQTNYGYTF. CDR3 coding DNA: TGCGCCAGCAGCCATCAGACTAACTATGGCTACACCTTC.

CDR3 nucleotides: TGTGCCAGCAGTAGATCTAGCGGGGGGGCCACAGATACGCAGTATTTT. It translates to CASSRSSGGATDTQYF. The chain links TRBV6-4 to TRBJ2-3; 12 positions agree with TRBD2. The germline V gene encodes CDR1 MRHNA and CDR2 SNTAGT. Germline trimming cut 5 bases from V and 2 bases from J; bases unmatched to any gene: 5. The CDR3 covers 16 residues.

V and J are TRBV5-1 and TRBJ1-2; D is ambiguous. The CDR3 sequence is 14 residues long. CDR1 is SGHRS and CDR2 is YFSETQ in the germline V gene. V was shortened by 0 bases and J by 0 bases, with 6 bases between the two germline ends. The CDR3 protein is CASSLGTTNYGYTF. The CDR3 nucleotides are TGCGCCAGCAGCTTGGGGACTACTAACTATGGCTACACCTTC.

V is TRBV7-9 and J is TRBJ2-1; TRBD1 matches at 8 bases. V was clipped by 2 bases and J by 8 bases; unmatched bases: 5. CDR3 length equals 14 residues. Germline CDR1 reads SEHNR; CDR2 reads FQNEAQ (reference sequence). The CDR3 region has the DNA TGTGCCAGCAGCTTACGACAGGGGAATTATGAGCAGTTCTTC. Translation gives CASSLRQGNYEQFF.

This rearrangement joins TRBV6-6 to TRBJ1-6; D is ambiguous. CDR1 is MNHNY, CDR2 SVGAGI, per germline (reference sequence). This CDR3 comprises 14 residues. Trimming removed 7 bases at V and 9 bases at J, with 16 bases between. This chain's CDR3 is CASNMGQSRSPLHF. The DNA for the CDR3 is TGTGCCAGCAATATGGGCCAGAGTCGTTCACCCCTCCACTTT.

The rearrangement joins TRBV6-5 to TRBJ2-1, with TRBD2 matching 14 bases. CDR3 size: 15 residues. CDR1 and CDR2 (germline): MNHEY, SVGAGI. Trimming at V came to 6 bases and at J to 7 bases, leaving 5 bases not matched to a gene. Written as DNA, the CDR3 is TGTGCCAGCAGATCGGGACTAGCGGGGGAAAATGAGCAGTTCTTC. Amino acids: CASRSGLAGENEQFF.